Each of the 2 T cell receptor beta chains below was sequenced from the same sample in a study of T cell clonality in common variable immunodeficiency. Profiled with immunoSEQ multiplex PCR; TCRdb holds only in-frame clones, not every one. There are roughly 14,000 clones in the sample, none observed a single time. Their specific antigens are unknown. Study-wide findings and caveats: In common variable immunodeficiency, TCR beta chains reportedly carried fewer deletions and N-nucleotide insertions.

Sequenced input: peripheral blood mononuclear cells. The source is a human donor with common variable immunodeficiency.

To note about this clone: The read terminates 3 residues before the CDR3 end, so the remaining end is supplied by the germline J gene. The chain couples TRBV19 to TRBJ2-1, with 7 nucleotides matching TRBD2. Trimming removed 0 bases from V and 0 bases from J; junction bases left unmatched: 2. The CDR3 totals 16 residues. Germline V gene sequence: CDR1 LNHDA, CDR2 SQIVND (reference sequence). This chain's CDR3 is CASSIDGGSSYNEQFF. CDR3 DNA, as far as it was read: TGTGCCAGTAGTATAGATGGCGGGAGCTCCTACAATGAG.

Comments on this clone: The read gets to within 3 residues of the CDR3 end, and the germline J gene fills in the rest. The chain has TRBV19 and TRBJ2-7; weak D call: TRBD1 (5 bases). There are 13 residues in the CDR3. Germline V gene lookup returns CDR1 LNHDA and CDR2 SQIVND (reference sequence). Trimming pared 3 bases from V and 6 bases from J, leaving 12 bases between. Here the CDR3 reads CASSMSQGFEQYF. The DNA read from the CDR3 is TGTGCCAGTAGTATGTCGCAGGGCTTCGAG.